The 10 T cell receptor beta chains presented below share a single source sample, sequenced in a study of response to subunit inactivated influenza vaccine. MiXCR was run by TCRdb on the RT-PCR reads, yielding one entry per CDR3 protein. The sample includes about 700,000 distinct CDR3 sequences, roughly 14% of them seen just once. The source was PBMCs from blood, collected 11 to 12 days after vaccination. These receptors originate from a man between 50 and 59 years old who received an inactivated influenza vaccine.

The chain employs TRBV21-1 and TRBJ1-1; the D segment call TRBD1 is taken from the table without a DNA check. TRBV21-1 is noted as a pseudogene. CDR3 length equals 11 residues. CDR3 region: CASSRTVEAFF. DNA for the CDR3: TGTGCCAGCAGCCGGACAGTTGAAGCTTTCTTT.

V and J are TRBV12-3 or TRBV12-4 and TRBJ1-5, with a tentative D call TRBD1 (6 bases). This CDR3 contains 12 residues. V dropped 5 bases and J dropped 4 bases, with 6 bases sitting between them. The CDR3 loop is CASSGQNQPQHF. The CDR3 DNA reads TGTGCCAGCAGTGGACAGAATCAGCCCCAGCATTTT.

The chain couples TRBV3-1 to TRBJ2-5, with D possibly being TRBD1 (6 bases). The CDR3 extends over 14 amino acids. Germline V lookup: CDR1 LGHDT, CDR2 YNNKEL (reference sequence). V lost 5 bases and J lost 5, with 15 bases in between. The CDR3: CASSFRTVEETQYF. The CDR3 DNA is TGTGCCAGCAGCTTCCGGACAGTCGAGGAGACCCAGTACTTC.

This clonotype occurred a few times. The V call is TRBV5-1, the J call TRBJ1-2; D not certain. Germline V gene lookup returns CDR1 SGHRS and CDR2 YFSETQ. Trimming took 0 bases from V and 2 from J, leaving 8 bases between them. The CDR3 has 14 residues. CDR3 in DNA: TGCGCCAGCAGCTTGGCGACGGAAAACTATGGCTACACCTTC. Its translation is CASSLATENYGYTF.

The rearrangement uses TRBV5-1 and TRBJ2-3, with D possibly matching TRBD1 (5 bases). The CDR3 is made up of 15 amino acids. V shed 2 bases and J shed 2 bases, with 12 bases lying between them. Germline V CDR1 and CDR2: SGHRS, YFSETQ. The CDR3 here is CASSLSLRVTDTQYF. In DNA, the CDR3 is TGCGCCAGCAGCTTATCTCTCAGGGTCACAGATACGCAGTATTTT.

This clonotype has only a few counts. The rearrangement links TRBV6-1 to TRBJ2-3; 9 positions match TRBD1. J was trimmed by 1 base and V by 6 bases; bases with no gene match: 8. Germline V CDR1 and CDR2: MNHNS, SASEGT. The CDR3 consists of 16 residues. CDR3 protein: CASSLLGDRGTDTQYF. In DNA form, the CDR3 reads TGTGCCAGCAGCCTCCTCGGGGACAGGGGCACAGATACGCAGTATTTT.

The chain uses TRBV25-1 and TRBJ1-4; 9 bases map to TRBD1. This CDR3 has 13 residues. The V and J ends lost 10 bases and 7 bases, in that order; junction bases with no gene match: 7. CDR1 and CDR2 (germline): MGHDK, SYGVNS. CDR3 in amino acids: CANTGGRGEKLFF. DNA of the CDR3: TGTGCCAACACAGGGGGCAGGGGTGAAAAACTGTTTTTT.

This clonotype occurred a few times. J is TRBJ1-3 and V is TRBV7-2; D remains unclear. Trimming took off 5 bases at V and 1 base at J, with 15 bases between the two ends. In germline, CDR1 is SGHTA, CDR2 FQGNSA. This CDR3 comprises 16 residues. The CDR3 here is CASSLQGSGSGNTIYF. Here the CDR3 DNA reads TGTGCCAGCAGCCTACAAGGGTCTGGATCTGGAAACACCATATATTTT.

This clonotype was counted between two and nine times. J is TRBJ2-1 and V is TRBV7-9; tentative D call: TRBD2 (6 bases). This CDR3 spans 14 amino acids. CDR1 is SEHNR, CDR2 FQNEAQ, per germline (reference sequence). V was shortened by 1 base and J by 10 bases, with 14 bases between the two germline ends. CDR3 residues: CASSLGGTGMEQFF. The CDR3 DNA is TGTGCCAGCAGCTTAGGTGGGACTGGTATGGAGCAGTTCTTC.

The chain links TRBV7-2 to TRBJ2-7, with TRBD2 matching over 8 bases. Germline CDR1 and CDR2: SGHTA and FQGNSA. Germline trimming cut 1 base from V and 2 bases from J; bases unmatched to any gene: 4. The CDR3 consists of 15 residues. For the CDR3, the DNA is TGTGCCAGCAGCTTAGGACTAGCGCGCACCTACGAGCAGTACTTC. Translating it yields CASSLGLARTYEQYF.